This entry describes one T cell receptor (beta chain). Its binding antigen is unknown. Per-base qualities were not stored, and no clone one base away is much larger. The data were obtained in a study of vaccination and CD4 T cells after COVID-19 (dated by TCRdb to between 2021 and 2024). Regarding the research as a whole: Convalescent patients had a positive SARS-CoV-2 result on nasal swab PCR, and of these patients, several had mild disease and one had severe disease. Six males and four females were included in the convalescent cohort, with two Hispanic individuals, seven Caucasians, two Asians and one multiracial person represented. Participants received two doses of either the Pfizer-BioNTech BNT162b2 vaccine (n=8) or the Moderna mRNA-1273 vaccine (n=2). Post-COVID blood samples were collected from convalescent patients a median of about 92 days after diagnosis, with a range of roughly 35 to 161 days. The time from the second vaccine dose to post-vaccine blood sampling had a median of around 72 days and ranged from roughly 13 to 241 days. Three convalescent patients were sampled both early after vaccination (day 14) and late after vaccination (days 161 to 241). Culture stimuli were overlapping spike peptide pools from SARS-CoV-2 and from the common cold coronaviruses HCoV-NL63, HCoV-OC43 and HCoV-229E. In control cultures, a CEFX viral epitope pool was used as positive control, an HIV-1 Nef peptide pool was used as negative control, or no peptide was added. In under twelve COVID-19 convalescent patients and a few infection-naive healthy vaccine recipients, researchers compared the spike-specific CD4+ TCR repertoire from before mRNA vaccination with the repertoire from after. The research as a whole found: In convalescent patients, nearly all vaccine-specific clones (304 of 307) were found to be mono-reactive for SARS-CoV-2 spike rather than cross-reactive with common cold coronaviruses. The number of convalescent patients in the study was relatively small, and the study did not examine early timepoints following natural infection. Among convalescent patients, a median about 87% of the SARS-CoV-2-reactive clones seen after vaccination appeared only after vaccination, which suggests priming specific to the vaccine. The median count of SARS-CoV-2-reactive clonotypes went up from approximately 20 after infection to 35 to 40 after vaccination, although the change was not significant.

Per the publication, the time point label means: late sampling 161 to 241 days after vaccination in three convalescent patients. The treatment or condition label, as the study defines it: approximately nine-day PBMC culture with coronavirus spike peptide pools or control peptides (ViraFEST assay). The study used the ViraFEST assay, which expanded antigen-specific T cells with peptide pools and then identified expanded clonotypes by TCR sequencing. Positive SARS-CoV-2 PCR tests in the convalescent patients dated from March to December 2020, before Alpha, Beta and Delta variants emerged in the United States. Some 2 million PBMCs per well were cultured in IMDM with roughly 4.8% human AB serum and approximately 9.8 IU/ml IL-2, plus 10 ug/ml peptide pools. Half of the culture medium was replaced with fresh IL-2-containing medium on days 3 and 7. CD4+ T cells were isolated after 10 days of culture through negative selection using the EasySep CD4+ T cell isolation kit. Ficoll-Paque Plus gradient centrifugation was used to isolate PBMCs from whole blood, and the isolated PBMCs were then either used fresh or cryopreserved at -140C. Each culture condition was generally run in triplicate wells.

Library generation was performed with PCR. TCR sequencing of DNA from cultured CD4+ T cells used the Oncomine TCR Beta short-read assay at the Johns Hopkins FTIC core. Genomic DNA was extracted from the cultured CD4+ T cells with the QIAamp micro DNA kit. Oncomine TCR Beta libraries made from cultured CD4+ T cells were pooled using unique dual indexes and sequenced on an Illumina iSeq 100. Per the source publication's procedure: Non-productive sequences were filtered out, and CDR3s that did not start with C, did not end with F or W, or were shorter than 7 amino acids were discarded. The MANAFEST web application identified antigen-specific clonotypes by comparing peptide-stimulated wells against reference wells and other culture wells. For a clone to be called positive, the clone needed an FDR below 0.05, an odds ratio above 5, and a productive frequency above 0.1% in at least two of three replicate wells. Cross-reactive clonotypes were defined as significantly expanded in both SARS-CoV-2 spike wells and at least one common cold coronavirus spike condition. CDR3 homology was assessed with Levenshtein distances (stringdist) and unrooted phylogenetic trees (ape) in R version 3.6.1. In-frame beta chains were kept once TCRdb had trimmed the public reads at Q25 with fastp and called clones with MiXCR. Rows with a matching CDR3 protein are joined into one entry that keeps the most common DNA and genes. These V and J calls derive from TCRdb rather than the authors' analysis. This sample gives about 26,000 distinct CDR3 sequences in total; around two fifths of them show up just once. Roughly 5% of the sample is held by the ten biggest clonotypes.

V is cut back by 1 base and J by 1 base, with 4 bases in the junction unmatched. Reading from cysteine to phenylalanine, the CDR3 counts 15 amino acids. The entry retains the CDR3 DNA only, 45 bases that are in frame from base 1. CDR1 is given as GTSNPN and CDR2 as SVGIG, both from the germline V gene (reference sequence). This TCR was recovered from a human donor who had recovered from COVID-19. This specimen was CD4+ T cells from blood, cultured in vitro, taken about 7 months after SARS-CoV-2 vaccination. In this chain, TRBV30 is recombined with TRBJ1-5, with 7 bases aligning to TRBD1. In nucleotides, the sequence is TGTGCCTGGAGTGGAGGGGGCGGGAGCAATCAGCCCCAGCATTTT. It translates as CAWSGGGGSNQPQHF.